This T cell receptor beta chain was observed in a study of T cell repertoires in cytomegalovirus infection. As for the study in general: Carrying CMV and the relevant HLA type showed in public TCR beta signatures. Broader study findings: Clonotypes of TCR beta that were HLA-C-restricted and CMV-specific dominated the ex vivo response. People with CMV and the relevant HLA were identified by cumulative public TCR beta family frequency.

TCRdb reprocessed the reads with MiXCR, giving one entry per CDR3 protein. Among about 770,000 distinct CDR3 sequences, almost 30% were seen once, and the ten largest hold around 13%. Germline lookup yields CDR1 MDHEN and CDR2 SYDVKM. The CDR3 is 20 amino acids. V lost 5 bases, J lost 0 bases, and 15 bases stayed unmatched. About this clonotype: Its target is not known.

J is TRBJ2-5 and V is TRBV28; 13 bases match TRBD2. This clonotype was obtained from a human donor in good health (CMV status not recorded). Some clones in this sample may be carry-over from other donors' samples. This material consisted of cultured CD8+ T cells from PBMCs, taken from culture after CMV antigen stimulation. This CDR3 reads CASSPIVGLAGEPYQETQYF. The DNA of the CDR3 is TGTGCCAGCAGTCCTATAGTCGGACTAGCGGGGGAACCGTACCAAGAGACCCAGTACTTC.